Each of the 27 T cell receptor beta chains below was sequenced from the same sample in a study of shared clonotypes between healthy human individuals. Clones were read by immunoSEQ multiplex PCR, and TCRdb kept only the in-frame ones, dropping some. The sample includes roughly 650,000 clones, approximately 97% seen only once; the top ten take 0.045% to 0.06%. The specimen was naive CD4+ T cells sorted from blood. Subset indicated: CD45RA+ positively selected. The receptors were sampled from a woman between 25 and 40 years old in good health.

V and J are TRBV5-4 and TRBJ1-5, with D perhaps matching TRBD1 (5 bases). The length of the CDR3 is 15 residues. The V end lost 2 bases, the J end lost 6 bases, and 15 bases lay between the germline ends. Germline assignment: CDR1 SGHNT and CDR2 YYREEE (reference sequence). Written as DNA, the CDR3 is TGTGCCAGCAGCTTATTTGGGGCGGCAGGTCAGCCCCAGCATTTT. This sequence encodes CASSLFGAAGQPQHF.

This clone was observed once. V is TRBV4-1 and J is TRBJ2-1; possibly TRBD1 or TRBD2 for D (5 bases each). The V and J ends lost 1 base and 2 bases respectively, with 15 bases between them. The CDR3 contains 17 residues. Germline V gene lookup returns CDR1 MGHRA and CDR2 YSYEKL. The CDR3 DNA reads as TGCGCCAGCAGCCAAGGCTGGGGGAAGTGGCCCTACAATGAGCAGTTCTTC. Translated, it gives CASSQGWGKWPYNEQFF.

The chain joins TRBV20-1 to TRBJ2-7; a weak D match, TRBD1 (6 bases). The CDR3 is 11 amino acids. V lost 6 bases and J 7 bases, leaving 13 bases between the germline ends. CDR1 and CDR2 (germline): DFQATT, SNEGSKA (reference sequence). CDR3 region: CSAWDNSEQYF. The CDR3 DNA reads TGCAGTGCATGGGACAATTCAGAGCAGTACTTC.

The V gene is TRBV21-1, the J gene TRBJ1-5. TRBV21-1 is described as a pseudogene. The CDR3 length is 17 residues. This CDR3 reads CASSKDREGARRQPQHF. The CDR3 region has the DNA TGTGCCAGCAGCAAAGACAGGGAGGGGGCGAGAAGGCAGCCCCAGCATTTT.

The CDR3 DNA sequence: TGTGCCAGCTCATCCGGACAGGGGGGCACAGATACGCAGTATTTT. It codes for CASSSGQGGTDTQYF. The rearrangement uses TRBV18 and TRBJ2-3, with TRBD1 matching over 10 bases. The CDR3 runs 15 residues. Germline-derived CDR1 and CDR2 are KGHSH and LQKENI. Unmatched junction bases numbered 3, after V lost 5 bases and J lost 1 base.

The chain has TRBV11-2 and TRBJ2-3; D tentatively reads TRBD1 or TRBD2 (6 bases each). Germline lookup yields CDR1 SGHAT and CDR2 FQNNGV. The germline V and J ends were trimmed by 2 bases and 2 bases, with 14 bases remaining between them. The CDR3 sequence is 16 residues long. CDR3 sequence: CASSLTGARTTDTQYF. The CDR3, as DNA: TGTGCCAGCAGCTTAACGGGGGCGCGGACCACAGATACGCAGTATTTT.

The gene calls are TRBV5-1 and TRBJ1-2, with D tentatively TRBD1 (6 bases). The ends were cut back, 2 bases at V and 3 bases at J, with 14 bases in the middle. CDR3 length: 15 amino acids. CDR1 and CDR2 (germline): SGHRS, YFSETQ. CDR3 sequence (DNA): TGCGCCAGCAGCTTCTCCGGACAGCACTACTATGGCTACACCTTC. Amino acids: CASSFSGQHYYGYTF.

The V gene is TRBV10-3, the J gene TRBJ2-5, with D hard to call. Per the germline V gene, CDR1 is ENHRY and CDR2 is SYGVKD. Trimming removed 2 bases from V and 0 bases from J, with 4 bases in between. This CDR3 is built from 13 residues. CDR3 protein: CAISEAHQETQYF. The CDR3 DNA follows: TGTGCCATCAGTGAGGCTCACCAAGAGACCCAGTACTTC.

The chain has TRBV7-2 and TRBJ2-1; D possibly corresponds to TRBD2 (5 bases). The CDR3 extends over 15 amino acids. Germline V gene lookup returns CDR1 SGHTA and CDR2 FQGNSA. V was pared by 1 base and J by 1 base, with 8 bases between. The CDR3 nucleotides are TGTGCCAGCAGCTTAGGAAGCGGTTCCTACAATGAGCAGTTCTTC. This sequence encodes CASSLGSGSYNEQFF.

V usage is TRBV19 and J usage is TRBJ2-7, with D tentatively TRBD2 (5 bases). Germline assignment: CDR1 LNHDA and CDR2 SQIVND (reference sequence). V was shortened by 6 bases and J by 4 bases, with 16 bases between the two germline ends. The CDR3 is 14 amino acids. The CDR3: CASRATGSAYEQYF. The CDR3 nucleotides are TGTGCCAGTAGAGCTACGGGGAGCGCTTACGAGCAGTACTTC.

This chain uses TRBV11-2 with TRBJ1-2, with D unresolved. The CDR3 consists of 14 residues. Germline lookup yields CDR1 SGHAT and CDR2 FQNNGV. The V gene lost 1 base and the J gene lost 4 bases, with 10 bases spanning the gap. In DNA form, the CDR3 reads TGTGCCAGCAGCTTAGGTACAGCGATCTATGGCTACACCTTC. It translates to CASSLGTAIYGYTF.

CDR3 protein: CASSIDYRGARNQPQHF. The CDR3 DNA reads as TGTGCCAGTAGTATCGACTACAGAGGGGCGCGGAATCAGCCCCAGCATTTT. The V gene is TRBV19, the J gene TRBJ1-5; tentatively, D is TRBD1 (5 bases). V dropped 3 bases and J dropped 4 bases, with 19 bases sitting between them. CDR1 is LNHDA, CDR2 SQIVND, per germline (reference sequence). This CDR3 spans 17 amino acids. The complete variable domain, with remaining parts taken from reference TRBV19 and TRBJ1-5, reads DGGITQSPKYLFRKEGQNVTLSCEQNLNHDAMYWYRQDPGQGLRLIYYSQIVNDFQKGDIAEGYSVSREKKESFPLTVTSAQKNPTAFYLCASSIDYRGARNQPQHFGDGTRLSIL.

Note on this clone: A junction boundary mismatches the germline segment, possibly from a read error. This chain uses TRBV2 with TRBJ1-5; possible D gene TRBD1, 6 bases. CDR1 and CDR2 from the germline V gene are SNHLY and FYNNEI. The CDR3 is made up of 14 amino acids. The CDR3 loop is CTSNRPGESQPQHF. The CDR3 bases are TGTACCAGCAACAGACCAGGGGAAAGTCAGCCCCAGCATTTT.

The rearrangement links TRBV30 to TRBJ2-2, with D unclear. Trimming cost V 1 base and J 6 bases, with 9 bases left between them. CDR3 size: 13 residues. Germline V gene lookup returns CDR1 GTSNPN and CDR2 SVGIG (reference sequence). CDR3: CAWSGTNPGELFF. The CDR3 nucleotides read TGTGCCTGGAGTGGTACTAACCCCGGGGAGCTGTTTTTT.

The rearrangement joins TRBV15 to TRBJ1-2; tentatively, D is TRBD1 (6 bases). Trimming shortened V by 6 bases and J by 8 bases, and 16 bases separated the two germline ends. The CDR3 has 13 residues. Germline CDR1 is LNHNV and CDR2 is YYDKDF (reference sequence). CDR3 in amino acids: CATRQGLLGGYTF. The CDR3 nucleotides are TGTGCCACCAGACAGGGTCTGCTAGGGGGCTACACCTTC.

The gene calls are TRBV6-1 and TRBJ1-2; D gene ambiguous. This CDR3 has 14 residues. Trimming pared 5 bases from V and 2 bases from J, leaving 12 bases between. Per germline, CDR1 MNHNS and CDR2 SASEGT. The CDR3 spells CASSIKGRNYGYTF. Written as DNA, the CDR3 is TGTGCCAGCAGTATAAAAGGCAGAAACTATGGCTACACCTTC.

This chain links TRBV5-1 with TRBJ1-1; D gene ambiguous. V dropped 0 bases and J dropped 1 base, with 10 bases sitting between them. Germline V lookup: CDR1 SGHRS, CDR2 YFSETQ. This CDR3 is built from 15 residues. The CDR3 DNA reads TGCGCCAGCAGCTTGGTCGGGGAGGGGAACACTGAAGCTTTCTTT. Its translation is CASSLVGEGNTEAFF.

This clone was picked up one time. The rearrangement uses TRBV25-1 and TRBJ1-5; no firm D call. Trimming pared 6 bases from V and 10 bases from J, leaving 13 bases between. The length of the CDR3 is 12 residues. In germline, CDR1 is MGHDK, CDR2 SYGVNS. The CDR3 nucleotides are TGTGCCAGCAGCGAAGGAGGGCAACCCCAGCATTTT. It encodes CASSEGGQPQHF.

Written as DNA, the CDR3 is TGTGCCAGCAGCGAGACTACTTACACAGATACGCAGTATTTT. Translated: CASSETTYTDTQYF. The rearrangement joins TRBV9 to TRBJ2-3, with D tentatively TRBD2 (5 bases). V shed 3 bases and J shed 2 bases, with 10 bases lying between them. The CDR3 runs to 14 residues. Germline V gene sequence: CDR1 SGDLS, CDR2 YYNGEE.

The J gene is TRBJ2-1, the V gene TRBV7-7; 10 bases are a match to TRBD2. The CDR3 has 15 residues. Trimming took 3 bases from V and 9 from J; bases not matched to a gene: 8. Looked up from germline, CDR1 is SSHAT and CDR2 is FNYEAQ (reference sequence). The CDR3 here is CASSFWLAGAAEQFF. The CDR3 DNA is TGTGCCAGCAGCTTCTGGCTAGCGGGAGCGGCTGAGCAGTTCTTC.

The chain has TRBV15 and TRBJ2-1; TRBD2 matches 8 bases. The CDR3 sequence is 17 residues long. With 3 bases clipped from V and 7 bases from J, the junction kept 14 bases outside the gene matches. CDR1 is LNHNV and CDR2 is YYDKDF in the germline V gene (reference sequence). The CDR3 reads CATSRRKTSGGGNEQFF. CDR3 in DNA: TGTGCCACCAGCAGGCGGAAAACTAGCGGAGGGGGAAATGAGCAGTTCTTC.

The chain is built from TRBV5-1 and TRBJ2-3, with TRBD2 matching 7 bases. J lost 1 base, V lost 1 base, and 3 bases had no gene match. CDR3 size: 15 residues. Looked up from germline, CDR1 is SGHRS and CDR2 is YFSETQ. The CDR3 spells CASSLSSGGTDTQYF. The CDR3 DNA follows: TGCGCCAGCAGCTTGTCTAGCGGTGGCACAGATACGCAGTATTTT.

The gene calls are TRBV19 and TRBJ1-5, with D maybe TRBD1 (5 bases). The CDR3 totals 15 residues. CDR1 is LNHDA and CDR2 is SQIVND in the germline V gene (reference sequence). Deletions cut 6 bases from V and 0 bases from J, with 12 bases between. The CDR3 coding sequence is TGTGCCAGTAGGATGGGAAGGGGTAGCAATCAGCCCCAGCATTTT. It encodes CASRMGRGSNQPQHF.

The V and J genes are TRBV6-5 and TRBJ1-2; D gene ambiguous. The CDR3 length is 15 residues. In germline, CDR1 is MNHEY, CDR2 SVGAGI. The V and J ends lost 0 bases and 8 bases respectively, with 16 bases between them. Written as DNA, the CDR3 is TGTGCCAGCAGTTACTCGATACTGGGGAGTGGAGGCTACACCTTC. This codes for CASSYSILGSGGYTF.

This chain connects TRBV19 to TRBJ1-2, with D maybe TRBD1 (5 bases). The V gene lost 6 bases and the J gene lost 2 bases, with 10 bases spanning the gap. The V gene's germline CDR1 is LNHDA and CDR2 SQIVND (reference sequence). The CDR3 spans 13 residues. The CDR3 loop is CASRRDRNYGYTF. Here the CDR3 DNA reads TGTGCCAGTAGACGCGACAGAAACTATGGCTACACCTTC. Full variable domain (missing parts from reference TRBV19 and TRBJ1-2): DGGITQSPKYLFRKEGQNVTLSCEQNLNHDAMYWYRQDPGQGLRLIYYSQIVNDFQKGDIAEGYSVSREKKESFPLTVTSAQKNPTAFYLCASRRDRNYGYTFGSGTRLTVV.

The chain recombines TRBV21-1 with TRBJ2-1; the tabulated D call, TRBD2, remains unverified against the DNA. TRBV21-1 corresponds to a pseudogene. The CDR3 totals 16 residues. The CDR3 spells CASSKERGGGDNEQFF. The CDR3, as DNA: TGTGCCAGCAGCAAAGAGCGGGGCGGAGGGGATAATGAGCAGTTCTTC.

About this clone itself: This specimen includes other DNA sequences encoding the same CDR3. This chain connects TRBV5-1 to TRBJ2-3, with 8 bases identical to TRBD2. The CDR3 spans 15 residues. With V trimmed by 0 bases and J by 3 bases, 3 bases remained unmatched. CDR1 SGHRS and CDR2 YFSETQ come from the germline V gene. The CDR3 is CASSLAGLGTDTQYF. DNA for the CDR3: TGCGCCAGCAGCTTGGCGGGACTAGGGACAGATACGCAGTATTTT.